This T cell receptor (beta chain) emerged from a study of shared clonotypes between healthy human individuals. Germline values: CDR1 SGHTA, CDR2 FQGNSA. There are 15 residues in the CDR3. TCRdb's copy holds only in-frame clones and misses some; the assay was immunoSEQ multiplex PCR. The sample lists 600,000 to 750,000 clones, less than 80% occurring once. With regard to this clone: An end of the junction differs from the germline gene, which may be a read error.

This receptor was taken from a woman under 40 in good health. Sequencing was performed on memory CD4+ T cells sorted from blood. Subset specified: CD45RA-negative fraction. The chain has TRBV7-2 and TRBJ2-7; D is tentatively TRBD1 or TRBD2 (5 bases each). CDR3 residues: CASSQTGTHSYEQYF. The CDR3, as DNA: TGCGCCAGCAGCCAAACCGGGACGCACTCCTACGAGCAGTACTTC. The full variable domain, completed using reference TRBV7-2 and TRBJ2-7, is GAGVSQSPSNKVTEKGKDVELRCDPISGHTALYWYRQSLGQGLEFLIYFQGNSAPDKSGLPSDRFSAERTGGSVSTLTIQRTQQEDSAVYLCASSQTGTHSYEQYFGPGTRLTVT.